Listed below are T cell receptor beta chains from one sample, sequenced in a study of blood T cell repertoires in COVID-19. Libraries were prepared by immunoSEQ multiplex PCR; TCRdb keeps only in-frame clonotypes and omits some of them. The table has 150,000 to 200,000 clones, approximately 95% seen once. The sequenced material came from peripheral blood. The receptors were sampled from a woman aged 50 to 60 with acute or convalescent COVID-19. Both conserved end residues are trimmed from each CDR3. Each record gives: J gene, V gene, CDR3 protein.

TRBJ1-5 TRBV3-1/TRBV3-2 ASSQGHNSNQPQH
TRBJ1-1 TRBV12-3/TRBV12-4 ASSLPSSEAF
TRBJ2-4 TRBV27 ASSLPGNIQY
TRBJ1-2 TRBV11-3 ASSLTGGESYT
TRBJ1-1 TRBV6-5 AATSPGDTEAF
TRBJ2-7 TRBV5-6 ASSFGRSPTYEQY
TRBJ2-3 TRBV28 ASVGRSGADTQY
TRBJ1-2 TRBV12-3/TRBV12-4 ASTSQGAHGYT
TRBJ1-1 TRBV5-6 ASRMGPLNTEAF
TRBJ1-6 TRBV20-1 SASRRDSPLH
TRBJ1-4 TRBV18 ASSRMAGNEKLF
TRBJ2-1 TRBV19 ASSMGGATYNEQF
TRBJ1-6 TRBV28 ASSLRSNSPLH
TRBJ1-5 TRBV6-2/TRBV6-3 ASSYGSTQH
TRBJ2-7 TRBV27 ASSRRGDYEQY
TRBJ2-3 TRBV5-1 ASNPSRGGLTDTQY
TRBJ1-1 TRBV14 ASSPTSGLNTEAF
TRBJ1-2 TRBV25-1 ASKGAAVYT
TRBJ2-3 TRBV7-7 ASSLGSGTDTQY
TRBJ1-5 TRBV30 AWGGEGQPQH
TRBJ1-3 TRBV28 ASSPQGRGNTIY
TRBJ2-6 TRBV19 ASSIYTGASSGANVLT
TRBJ2-1 TRBV6-2/TRBV6-3 ASSFRLAAHNEQF
TRBJ2-2 TRBV6-2/TRBV6-3 ASSDLRTGGTGELF
TRBJ2-1 TRBV24-1 ATSSSGIGNEQF
TRBJ2-7 TRBV19 ASSVSGQGAWSSYEQY
TRBJ1-4 TRBV27 ASSPSDRWNEKLF
TRBJ1-1 TRBV7-2 ASSLDRVTTEAF
TRBJ1-1 TRBV24-1 ATSGTVNTEAF
TRBJ1-4 TRBV7-2 ASSLAGQSPNEKLF
TRBJ2-3 TRBV27 AAGGLAETQY
TRBJ1-1 TRBV6-1 ASSEYQVPENTEAF
TRBJ2-2 TRBV18 ASFPGQGGPNTGELF
TRBJ2-7 TRBV13 ASSPGRHSGRPRRIGEQY